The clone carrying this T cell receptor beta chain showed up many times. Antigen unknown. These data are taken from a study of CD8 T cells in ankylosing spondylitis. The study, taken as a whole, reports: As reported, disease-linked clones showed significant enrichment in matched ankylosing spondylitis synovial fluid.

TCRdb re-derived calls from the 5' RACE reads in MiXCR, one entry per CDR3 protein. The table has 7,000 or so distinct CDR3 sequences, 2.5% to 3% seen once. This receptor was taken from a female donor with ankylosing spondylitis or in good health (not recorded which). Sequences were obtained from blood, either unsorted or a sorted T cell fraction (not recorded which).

The CDR3 loop is CASSATPRARERNEQFF. As DNA, the CDR3 is TGTGCCAGCAGCGCGACCCCCCGGGCTCGGGAGCGGAATGAGCAGTTCTTC. The rearrangement links TRBV9 to TRBJ2-1; TRBD2 might be the D (6 bases). Trimming cost V 3 bases and J 7 bases, with 23 bases left between them. The CDR3 consists of 17 residues. Germline assignment: CDR1 SGDLS and CDR2 YYNGEE. Looking up the rest from reference TRBV9 and TRBJ2-1 gives the full variable domain: DSGVTQTPKHLITATGQRVTLRCSPRSGDLSVYWYQQSLDQGLQFLIQYYNGEERAKGNILERFSAQQFPDLHSELNLSSLELGDSALYFCASSATPRARERNEQFFGPGTRLTVL.